This note documents a single T cell receptor (beta chain) sequence. Its antigen is unknown. This record comes from a study of graft-versus-host responses after intestinal transplantation. The protocol was immunoSEQ multiplex PCR, while the TCRdb copy is restricted to in-frame clones and leaves out a portion. The profile shows approximately 75,000 clones, just under 95% of them singletons. The V and J ends lost 5 bases and 7 bases respectively, with 23 bases between them. Germline CDR1 is SGHAT and CDR2 is FQNNGV. The CDR3 has 16 residues. J is TRBJ1-2 and V is TRBV11-2; D uncertain. This TCR derives from a human donor who received an intestinal transplant. The material sequenced was unstimulated CD8+ T cells sorted from spleen or lymph node cells, taken before intestinal transplant. The CDR3 bases are TGTGCCAGCAGCCCAACCGAGGGTTCCCAGATCGGTGGCTACACCTTC. It yields the protein CASSPTEGSQIGGYTF. The whole variable domain, remainder taken from reference TRBV11-2 and TRBJ1-2, is EAGVAQSPRYKIIEKRQSVAFWCNPISGHATLYWYQQILGQGPKLLIQFQNNGVVDDSQLPKDRFSAERLKGVDSTLKIQPAKLEDSAVYLCASSPTEGSQIGGYTFGSGTRLTVV.